Reported below is one T cell receptor (beta chain). Its antigen is not identified. This record comes from a study of T cell repertoires in ileal Crohn's disease. Background on the study: Around 37% were active smokers at surgery; median disease duration was roughly 7.9 years. Thiopurines (11) or anti-TNF agents (about 19) were given postoperatively to about half. Findings of the study overall: Mucosal expansions were suggested to be mainly CD8 T cells.

This CDR3 has 15 residues. The V and J ends lost 7 bases and 6 bases, in that order; junction bases with no gene match: 15. Per germline, CDR1 GTSNPN and CDR2 SVGIG (reference sequence). Repertoires were generated with immunoSEQ multiplex PCR, while TCRdb's copy carries only in-frame clones and drops some. The data show roughly 4,400 clones, approximately 76% seen once. As to time point: inflamed ileum from the surgical specimen. The V and J genes are TRBV30 and TRBJ2-1, with 7 bases matching TRBD1. The sample was ileal tissue. This sequence was found in an adult with Crohn's disease. The CDR3 nucleotides read TGTGCCTTCCTGGGACGGGACAGAGCCTTCAATGAGCAGTTCTTC. Its protein product is CAFLGRDRAFNEQFF.